The 19 T cell receptor beta chains presented below share a single source sample, sequenced in a study of blood T cell repertoires in COVID-19. Generated by immunoSEQ multiplex PCR, the TCRdb table keeps only in-frame clones and is missing some. The sample contains about 74,000 clones, around 87% of which appear only once. Sequenced sample: peripheral blood. Receptors originate from an elderly woman with active or convalescent COVID-19.

The V call is TRBV2, the J call TRBJ2-3; D gene unclear. The CDR3 has 14 residues. V was pared by 9 bases and J by 1 base, with 14 bases between. The germline gives CDR1 SNHLY, CDR2 FYNNEI. CDR3 coding DNA: TGTGCCAGGGTGTTCCCCGGTGGCACAGATACGCAGTATTTT. Protein: CARVFPGGTDTQYF.

The chain couples TRBV15 to TRBJ1-2; D is undetermined. The V and J ends lost 0 bases and 3 bases respectively, with 23 bases between them. The germline V gene has CDR1 LNHNV and CDR2 YYDKDF (reference sequence). The CDR3 spans 19 residues. The CDR3 DNA sequence: TGTGCCACCAGCAGAGAGGGAGCGGGAGGTTGGCATGCTGACTATGGCTACACCTTC. It translates to CATSREGAGGWHADYGYTF.

V usage is TRBV4-2 and J usage is TRBJ2-5; D gene uncertain. Trimming left V 5 bases short and J 5 bases short, with 12 bases between. Looked up from germline, CDR1 is LGHNA and CDR2 is YNFKEQ. The CDR3 is 13 residues long. The CDR3 region is CASSSTLWETQYF. The CDR3 DNA is TGTGCCAGCAGCTCTACGTTATGGGAGACCCAGTACTTC.

A single count supports this clone. The genes are TRBV19 and TRBJ1-4; D perhaps matches TRBD1 (5 bases). CDR3 size: 15 residues. Germline loops: CDR1 LNHDA, CDR2 SQIVND (reference sequence). The germline V and J ends were trimmed by 1 base and 5 bases, with 11 bases remaining between them. As DNA, the CDR3 is TGTGCCAGTAGTATAGCGGCAGGGAACAATGAAAAACTGTTTTTT. It is translated as CASSIAAGNNEKLFF.

The chain employs TRBV19 and TRBJ1-4; D unresolved. From germline, CDR1 is LNHDA and CDR2 SQIVND (reference sequence). With 3 bases removed from V and 0 bases from J, the gap between germline ends came to 11 bases. The CDR3 is 16 residues long. The CDR3 region is CASSIFGSATNEKLFF. The CDR3 DNA follows: TGTGCCAGTAGTATTTTTGGTTCGGCAACTAATGAAAAACTGTTTTTT.

The chain joins TRBV6-2 or TRBV6-3 to TRBJ1-1; tentative D call: TRBD1 (5 bases). Trimming took 4 bases from V and 0 from J, leaving 21 bases between them. Germline CDR1 is MNHEY and CDR2 is SVGEGT. The CDR3 contains 18 residues. The CDR3 here is CASSSSYARGGVNTEAFF. CDR3 DNA sequence: TGTGCCAGCAGTTCATCCTACGCGCGAGGAGGGGTGAACACTGAAGCTTTCTTT.

This rearrangement joins TRBV7-3 to TRBJ2-6, with 8 nucleotides matching TRBD1. Germline assignment: CDR1 SGHTA and CDR2 FQGTGA. The CDR3 covers 15 residues. With V trimmed by 5 bases and J by 3 bases, 3 bases remained unmatched. DNA for the CDR3: TGTGCCAGCAGCACCGGACAGGGTGGGGCCAACGTCCTGACTTTC. Translation: CASSTGQGGANVLTF.

This CDR3 reads CASSLQGAGIQYF. In DNA form, the CDR3 reads TGTGCCAGCAGCTTACAGGGGGCTGGCATTCAGTACTTC. J is TRBJ2-4 and V is TRBV3-1 (or the pseudogene TRBV3-2); TRBD1 matches 9 bases. This CDR3 has 13 residues. V dropped 5 bases and J dropped 9; count of bases not matched to a gene: 5. CDR1 is LGHDT and CDR2 is YNNKEL in the germline V gene (reference sequence).

This sequence joins TRBV7-9 and TRBJ2-1, with D possibly matching TRBD1 (5 bases). The CDR3 is 15 residues long. Trimming took 2 bases from V and 8 from J, leaving 16 bases between them. Germline loops: CDR1 SEHNR, CDR2 FQNEAQ (reference sequence). The CDR3 here is CASSLWAGYGDEQFF. For the CDR3, the DNA is TGTGCCAGCAGCTTATGGGCAGGGTATGGCGATGAGCAGTTCTTC.

The chain uses TRBV10-3 and TRBJ2-2; D is perhaps TRBD1 (6 bases). Trimming shortened V by 3 bases and J by 5 bases, and 10 bases separated the two germline ends. The CDR3 consists of 14 residues. The germline gives CDR1 ENHRY, CDR2 SYGVKD. CDR3 DNA sequence: TGTGCCATCAGTGATCTTGGACAGACCGGGGAGCTGTTTTTT. Translated, it gives CAISDLGQTGELFF.

The V gene is TRBV5-1, the J gene TRBJ1-1, with D uncertain. CDR3 size: 14 residues. Germline V CDR1 and CDR2: SGHRS, YFSETQ. Between the trimmed V and J ends, which lost 0 bases and 1 base, there was a span of 7 bases. Here the CDR3 reads CASSLELRNTEAFF. CDR3 sequence (DNA): TGCGCCAGCAGCTTGGAACTGAGGAACACTGAAGCTTTCTTT.

The gene calls are TRBV3-1 (or the pseudogene TRBV3-2) and TRBJ1-5; TRBD1 might be the D (5 bases). In germline, CDR1 is LGHDT, CDR2 YNNKEL (reference sequence). The CDR3 is 15 residues long. The germline V and J ends were trimmed by 1 base and 9 bases, with 16 bases remaining between them. As DNA, the CDR3 is TGTGCCAGCAGCCAAGGCGGGACGGGAATACGGCCCCAGCATTTT. It is translated as CASSQGGTGIRPQHF.

The J gene is TRBJ1-4, the V gene TRBV2; D gene ambiguous. With 9 bases removed from V and 7 bases from J, the gap between germline ends came to 9 bases. The CDR3 is 11 residues long. Germline assignment: CDR1 SNHLY and CDR2 FYNNEI. The CDR3 loop is CASEVGEKLFF. The CDR3 region has the DNA TGTGCCAGTGAGGTTGGTGAAAAACTGTTTTTT.

This clone has just one count. The chain joins TRBV3-1 (or the pseudogene TRBV3-2) to TRBJ2-1; 11 nucleotides align to TRBD2. Germline loops: CDR1 LGHDT, CDR2 YNNKEL (reference sequence). The CDR3 runs to 19 residues. Trimming took 0 bases from V and 8 from J; bases not matched to a gene: 15. The CDR3 is CASSQDVRGASGGWDEQFF. The CDR3 nucleotides are TGTGCCAGCAGCCAAGACGTTAGAGGAGCTAGCGGGGGGTGGGATGAGCAGTTCTTC.

This clone showed up just a few times. The chain recombines TRBV7-6 with TRBJ2-5, with TRBD2 matching 7 bases. Germline V gene sequence: CDR1 SGHVS, CDR2 FNYEAQ. The ends lost 5 bases at V and 2 bases at J; junction bases unmatched: 11. The CDR3 runs 16 residues. The CDR3 region has the DNA TGTGCCAGCAGCATCAAACTAGCGCGAGAACAAGAGACCCAGTACTTC. It specifies CASSIKLAREQETQYF. Filled out from reference TRBV7-6 and TRBJ2-5, the complete variable domain reads GAGVSQSPRYKVTKRGQDVALRCDPISGHVSLYWYRQALGQGPEFLTYFNYEAQQDKSGLPNDRFSAERPEGSISTLTIQRTEQRDSAMYRCASSIKLAREQETQYFGPGTRLLVL.

This clone was seen just once. V usage is TRBV3-1 (or the pseudogene TRBV3-2) and J usage is TRBJ1-3, with D unclear. Trimming shortened V by 0 bases and J by 2 bases, and 5 bases separated the two germline ends. CDR3 length: 14 amino acids. CDR1 is LGHDT and CDR2 is YNNKEL in the germline V gene (reference sequence). The chain's CDR3 is CASSQERPGNTIYF. The CDR3 region has the DNA TGTGCCAGCAGCCAAGAGAGGCCTGGAAACACCATATATTTT.

This clone was counted a single time. The chain employs TRBV27 and TRBJ2-1; TRBD1 matches 8 bases. Losses at the gene ends were 5 bases for V and 6 bases for J; bases not matched to a gene: 6. The CDR3 runs 14 residues. The germline CDR1 and CDR2 sequences are MNHEY and SMNVEV (reference sequence). The CDR3 sequence is CASSPGTGFNEQFF. The CDR3 DNA is TGTGCCAGCAGTCCCGGGACAGGCTTCAATGAGCAGTTCTTC.

V and J are TRBV7-3 and TRBJ2-1; 14 bases match TRBD2. V shed 6 bases, J shed 6 bases, and the junction held 7 bases outside the gene matches. The CDR3 runs to 16 residues. CDR1 and CDR2 from the germline V gene are SGHTA and FQGTGA. CDR3 residues: CASSRMGTSGGNEQFF. The CDR3 bases are TGTGCCAGCAGTCGGATGGGGACTAGCGGGGGCAATGAGCAGTTCTTC.

The chain uses TRBV5-1 and TRBJ2-3, with 9 positions matching TRBD2. V dropped 1 base and J dropped 1; count of bases not matched to a gene: 7. The CDR3 is 17 residues long. CDR1 is SGHRS and CDR2 is YFSETQ in the germline V gene. The CDR3 loop is CASSLRGGGGRTDTQYF. The CDR3 nucleotides are TGCGCCAGCAGCTTGCGTGGCGGGGGGGGCCGCACAGATACGCAGTATTTT.